These T cell receptor beta chains were read from a single sample in a study of a mutant IDH1 vaccine in newly diagnosed glioma. Which antigens these TCRs recognize remains unknown. The method was immunoSEQ multiplex PCR; TCRdb's version includes in-frame clones alone and lacks a portion of them. The sample carries approximately 34,000 clones, roughly nine tenths recorded once. The material was PBMCs, obtained from a glioma patient whose treatment included an IDH1 peptide vaccine. The source of these receptors is a middle-aged man with glioma. Both conserved end residues are part of each CDR3. D genes are given only for firm matches.

d_gene	v_gene	j_gene	CDR3nt	CDR3aa
TRBD1	TRBV2	TRBJ1-2	TGTGCCAGCAGAACAGGGGGCTGGGGCTACACCTTC	CASRTGGWGYTF
.	TRBV5-6	TRBJ1-5	TGTGCCAGCAGCTTTTGGGCCGGCCCTCCCAATCAGCCCCAGCATTTT	CASSFWAGPPNQPQHF
.	TRBV25-1	TRBJ2-5	TGTGCCAGCAGTGAATTGGGGGGTGGCGAGACCCAGTACTTC	CASSELGGGETQYF
.	TRBV28	TRBJ1-3	TGTGCCAGCAGTTTTCAGGGGAAAAGTGGGGCCGGAAACACCATATATTTT	CASSFQGKSGAGNTIYF
.	TRBV6-1	TRBJ2-7	TGTGCCAGCAGTGCAACCATGGGGGCCTCCTACGAGCAGTACTTC	CASSATMGASYEQYF
TRBD2	TRBV5-1	TRBJ2-1	TGCGCCAGCAGCTTATTACCCGGGACTAGGGGCAATGAGCAGTTCTTC	CASSLLPGTRGNEQFF
TRBD1	TRBV7-9	TRBJ2-2	TGTGCCAGCAGCACAGGGACAGGGGGCACCGGGGAGCTGTTTTTT	CASSTGTGGTGELFF
TRBD1	TRBV27	TRBJ1-2	TGTGCCAGCAGTTTCGGACAGGGGTATGGCTACACCTTC	CASSFGQGYGYTF
TRBD2	TRBV6-1	TRBJ2-3	TGTGCCAGCAGTCCGACTAGCCCGGATACGCAGTATTTT	CASSPTSPDTQYF
.	TRBV6-6	TRBJ1-2	TGTGCCAGCCGGCCCGAGGGTATGGGGGGCTACACCTTC	CASRPEGMGGYTF
TRBD2	TRBV5-5	TRBJ2-3	TGTGCCAGCAGCGGCGGGAGGGCCGGTAAAGATACGCAGTATTTT	CASSGGRAGKDTQYF
TRBD2	TRBV7-2	TRBJ2-5	TGTGCCAGCAGCTCTCCTAGCGGGGGAACCCGGAGGGAAGAGACCCAGTACTTC	CASSSPSGGTRREETQYF
.	TRBV28	TRBJ1-3	TGTGCCGTCTGGGGGGGCAACACCATATATTTT	CAVWGGNTIYF
.	TRBV7-8	TRBJ1-1	TGTGCCAGCAGCGCCCAGGAGACGAACACTGAAGCTTTCTTT	CASSAQETNTEAFF
TRBD2	TRBV29-1	TRBJ2-1	TGCAGCGTTAAGGGGCTAGCGGGGCCGGGCAATGAGCAGTTCTTC	CSVKGLAGPGNEQFF
.	TRBV10-2	TRBJ1-1	TGCGCCAGCAAGGACTTCGGATGGGGTCGGGGCACTGAAGCTTTCTTT	CASKDFGWGRGTEAFF